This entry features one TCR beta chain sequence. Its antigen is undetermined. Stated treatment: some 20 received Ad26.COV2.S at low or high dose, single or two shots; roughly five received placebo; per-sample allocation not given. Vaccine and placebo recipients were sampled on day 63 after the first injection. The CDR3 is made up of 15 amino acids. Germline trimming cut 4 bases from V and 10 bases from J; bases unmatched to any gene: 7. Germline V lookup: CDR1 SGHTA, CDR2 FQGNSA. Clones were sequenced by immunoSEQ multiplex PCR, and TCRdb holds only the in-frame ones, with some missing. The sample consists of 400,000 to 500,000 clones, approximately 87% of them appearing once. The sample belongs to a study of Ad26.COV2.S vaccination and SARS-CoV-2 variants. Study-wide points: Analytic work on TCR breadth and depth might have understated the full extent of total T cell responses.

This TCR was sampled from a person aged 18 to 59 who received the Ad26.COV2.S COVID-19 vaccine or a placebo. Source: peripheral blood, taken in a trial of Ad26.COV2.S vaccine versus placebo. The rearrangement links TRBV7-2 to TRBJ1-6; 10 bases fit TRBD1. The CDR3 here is CASSYRQGASSPLHF. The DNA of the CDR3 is TGTGCCAGCAGCTATCGACAGGGGGCCAGCTCACCCCTCCACTTT.